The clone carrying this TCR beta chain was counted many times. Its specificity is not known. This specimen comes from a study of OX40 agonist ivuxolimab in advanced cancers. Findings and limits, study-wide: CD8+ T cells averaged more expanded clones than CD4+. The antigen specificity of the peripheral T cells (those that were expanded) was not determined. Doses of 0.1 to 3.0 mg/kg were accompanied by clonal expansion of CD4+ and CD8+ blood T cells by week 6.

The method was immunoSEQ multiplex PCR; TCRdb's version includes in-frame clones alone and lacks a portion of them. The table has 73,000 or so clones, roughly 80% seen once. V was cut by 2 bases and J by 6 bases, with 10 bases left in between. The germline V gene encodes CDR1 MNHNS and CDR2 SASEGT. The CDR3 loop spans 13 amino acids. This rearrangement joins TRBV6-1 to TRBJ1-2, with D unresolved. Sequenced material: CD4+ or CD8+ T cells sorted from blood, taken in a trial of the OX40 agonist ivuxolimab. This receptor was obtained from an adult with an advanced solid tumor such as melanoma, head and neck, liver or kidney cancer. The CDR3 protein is CASSELGNNGYTF. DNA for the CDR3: TGTGCCAGCAGTGAATTGGGTAATAATGGCTACACCTTC.